This T cell receptor (beta chain) was obtained from a study of shared clonotypes between healthy human individuals (TCRdb year 2020). Regarding the complete study: A few men and two women, aged 18 to 49 years, made up the cohort. Different laboratories and diverse techniques were used to prepare libraries and sequence TCR repertoires, to increase sequencing depth and limit assay-specific biases. Blood TCR repertoires of five healthy adults were deeply sequenced to estimate repertoire size and the extent of clonotype sharing between individuals. Leukapheresis yielded between about 0.9 and 9 billion PBMCs per donor. Per donor, three plates each were used for CD4 naive and CD4 memory, two for CD8 naive, and one for CD8 memory. Paper-wide results and their limitations: Across four donors, around 5% of naive CD4, approximately 4% of naive CD8, about 2.3% of memory CD4, and approximately 0.4% of memory CD8 clonotypes were shared. Sampling was limited to blood, and TCR repertoires in tissue likely differ from TCR repertoires in blood. The genetic and exposure-history diversity represented was limited by the small number of donors. Clonotypes shared by all four sorted-subset donors showed higher generation probabilities than non-shared clonotypes. Even with the large sequencing depth, rarefaction of the sorted-subset datasets indicated that sequencing was incomplete. Larger estimated clonotype richness was generally found for naive subsets than for memory subsets. Based on pairwise subsampling, the degree of clonotype sharing among donors was expected to be affected by sequencing depth.

Using the deep immunoSEQ assay, multiplex PCR amplified TCR CDR3 regions from genomic DNA. Extracted genomic DNA from each cell subset was distributed evenly across all wells of several immunoSEQ 96-well plates, and each plate was treated as a replicate. For sorted subsets, each replicate PCR was loaded with 150 to 250 ng genomic DNA, equivalent to 30,000 or so T cell genomes. Purified libraries were measured with a Qubit 3.0 fluorometer, size-checked on a Bioanalyzer 2100, and measured again with the KAPA Library Quantification kit. Each immunoSEQ 96-well plate was sequenced on its own single-read 150-cycle Illumina NextSeq 550 flow cell. In the paper's pipeline: The immunoSEQ output contained only junctional sequences without quality scores, so filtering could not match that applied to full-length reads. Sequences were annotated with PyIR, a Python wrapper for IgBLAST v1.9, and V/J genes and CDR3 were assigned using IMGT germline references. Reads were removed for weak V/J assignments (E-value above 1e-6), missing CDR3, stop codons, out-of-frame junctions, or ambiguous translated residues. V3J clonotypes were defined as sequences sharing an identical inferred V gene, J gene, and CDR3 amino acid sequence. Percentage overlap between repertoires was computed as shared unique clonotypes divided by the size of the smaller repertoire. Richness of each repertoire was evaluated using RTK rarefaction, the Chao1 estimator, and Recon v2.1 estimates of unobserved clonotypes. Generation probabilities were computed with OLGA for all TCRbeta clonotypes obtained by the gDNA method from several donors. TCRdb took this table from immuneACCESS and kept in-frame rearrangements with V and J called. Such tables lack part of the clones; where checked against another copy, unresolved V genes explain under half of the gap, and the rest is unexplained. D and trimming come from the DNA, and the V and J calls and clone size come from that table. Present in this sample are roughly 700,000 clones, under 80% of which were seen just once. Approximately 1.8% of the sample lies in the top ten.

CDR1 DFQATT and CDR2 SNEGSKA were looked up in the germline V gene (reference sequence). The CDR3 measures 8 amino acids from cysteine to phenylalanine. Just the 24-base CDR3 DNA is kept, in frame starting at base 1. Donors were healthy HIV-negative adults with no recently reported acute infections or vaccinations. Every donor was a Caucasian adult residing in Nashville, Tennessee, USA. CD4+ T cells were enriched through magnetic negative selection, after which naive cells were positively selected on CD45RA and the remaining negative fraction served as the memory subset. Blood was collected by leukapheresis, and PBMCs were isolated by Ficoll-Histopaque density gradient centrifugation and then cryopreserved in liquid nitrogen vapor phase. Analytical flow cytometry was used to check the purity and quantity of each magnetically sorted T cell population. Genomic DNA was isolated from each sorted fraction and quantified by UV absorbance on a Nanodrop 2000c.

Turning to this clone: The clone's antigen remains unknown. One end of the junction does not line up with germline, which may come from a read error.

The chain is made from TRBV20-1 and TRBJ1-2; a weak D assignment points to TRBD1 (5 bases agree). This TCR was sampled from a woman in her twenties or thirties in good health. What was sequenced was memory CD4+ T cells sorted from blood. The cell subset or site label for this specimen denotes: CD45RA-negative fraction. The CDR3 loop reads CSARWDLF. Here is the DNA: TGCAGTGCTAGATGGGACCTTTTC.